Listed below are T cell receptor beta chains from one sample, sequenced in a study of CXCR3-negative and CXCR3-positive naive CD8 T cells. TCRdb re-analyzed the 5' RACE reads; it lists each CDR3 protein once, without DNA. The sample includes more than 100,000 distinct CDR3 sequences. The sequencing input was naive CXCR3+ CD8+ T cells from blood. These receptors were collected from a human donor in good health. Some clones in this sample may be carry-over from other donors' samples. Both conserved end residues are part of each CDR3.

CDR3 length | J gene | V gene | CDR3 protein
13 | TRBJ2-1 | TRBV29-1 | CSVRSGAYNEQFF
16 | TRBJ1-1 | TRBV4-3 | CASSTDRASPNTEAFF
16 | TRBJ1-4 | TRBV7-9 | CASSPRDPQGNEKLFF
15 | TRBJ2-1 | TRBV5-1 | CASSWWGTGNNEQFF
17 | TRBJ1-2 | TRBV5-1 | CASAPGADGRAHYGYTF
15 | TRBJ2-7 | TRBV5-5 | CASSLTIQGLYEQYF
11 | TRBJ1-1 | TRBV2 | CASSRTGGAFF
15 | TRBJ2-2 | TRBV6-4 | CASSETGSPGGELFF
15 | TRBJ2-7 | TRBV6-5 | CASSYLAGGVYEQYF
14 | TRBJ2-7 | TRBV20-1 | CSASSLAGRYEQYF
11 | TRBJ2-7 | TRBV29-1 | CSVHGGYEQYF
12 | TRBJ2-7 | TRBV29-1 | CSVGRGWYEQYF
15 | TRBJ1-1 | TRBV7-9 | CASSVPGQGNTEAFF
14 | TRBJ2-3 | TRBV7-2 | CASSPGTGGDTQYF
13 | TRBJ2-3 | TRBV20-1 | CSANQYKTDTQYF
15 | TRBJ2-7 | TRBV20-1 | CSATGLAGFAYEQYF
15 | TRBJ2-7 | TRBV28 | CASASDAGANYEQYF
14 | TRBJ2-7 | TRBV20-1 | CSAIRDIFSYEQYF
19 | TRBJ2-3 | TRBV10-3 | CAISRSTGTSVSSTDTQYF
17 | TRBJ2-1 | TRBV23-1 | CASSTWGYGMAYNEQFF
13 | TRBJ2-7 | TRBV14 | CASSQEPLYEQYF
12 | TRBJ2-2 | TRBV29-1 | CSVDGQAGELFF
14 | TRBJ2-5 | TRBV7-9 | CASSLAGGRETQYF
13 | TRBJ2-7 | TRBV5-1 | CASSSQDRYEQYF
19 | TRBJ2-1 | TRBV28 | CATQGAASGSGVSYNEQFF
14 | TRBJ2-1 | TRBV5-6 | CASSLGTGHNEQFF
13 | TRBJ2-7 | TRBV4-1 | CASSQDVGYEQYF
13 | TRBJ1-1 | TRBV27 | CASRPVGNTEAFF
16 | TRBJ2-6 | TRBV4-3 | CASSQEGEAGANVLTF
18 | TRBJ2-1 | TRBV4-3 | CASSQDGIGLAGDHEQFF
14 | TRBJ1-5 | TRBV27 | CASSFGQGGQPQHF
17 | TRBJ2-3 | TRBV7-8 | CASSSRLAGEGADTQYF
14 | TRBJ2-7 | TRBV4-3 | CASSQDYRTYEQYF
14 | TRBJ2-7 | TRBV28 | CAIGVPDRIYEQYF
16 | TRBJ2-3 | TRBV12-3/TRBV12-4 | CASSVLAVVSPDTQYF
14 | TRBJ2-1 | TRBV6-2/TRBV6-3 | CASSAGDSNNEQFF
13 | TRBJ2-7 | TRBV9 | CASSAGTTYEQYF
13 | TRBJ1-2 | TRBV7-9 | CASSPRTSWGYTF
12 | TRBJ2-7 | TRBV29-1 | CSVEDSGYEQYF
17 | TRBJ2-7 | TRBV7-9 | CASSLSFSGTGTYEQYF
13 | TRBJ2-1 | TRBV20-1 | CSARWESYNEQFF
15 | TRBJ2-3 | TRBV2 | CASSVLAGVTDTQYF
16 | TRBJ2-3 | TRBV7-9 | CASSPLGGRLGDTQYF
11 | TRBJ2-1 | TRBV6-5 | CASMRDNEQFF
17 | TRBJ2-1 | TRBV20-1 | CSARDTSGGSSYNEQFF
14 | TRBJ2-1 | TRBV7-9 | CASSPGLAYNEQFF
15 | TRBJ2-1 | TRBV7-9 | CASSRGLAGVDEQFF
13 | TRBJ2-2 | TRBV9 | CASSGISTGELFF
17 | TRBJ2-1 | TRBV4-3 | CASSQDNRLAGDNEQFF
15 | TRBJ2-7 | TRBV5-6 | CASIQDRGRAYEQYF
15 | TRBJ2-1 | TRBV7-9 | CASREIQGSYNEQFF
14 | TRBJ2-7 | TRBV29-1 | CSVESGQGPYEQYF
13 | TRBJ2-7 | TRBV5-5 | CASSLYLGYEQYF
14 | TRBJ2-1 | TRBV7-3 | CASSPFADYNEQFF
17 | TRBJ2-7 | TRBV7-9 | CASSGASGGFEWYEQYF
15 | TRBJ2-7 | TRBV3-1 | CASSQDAAGLGEQYF